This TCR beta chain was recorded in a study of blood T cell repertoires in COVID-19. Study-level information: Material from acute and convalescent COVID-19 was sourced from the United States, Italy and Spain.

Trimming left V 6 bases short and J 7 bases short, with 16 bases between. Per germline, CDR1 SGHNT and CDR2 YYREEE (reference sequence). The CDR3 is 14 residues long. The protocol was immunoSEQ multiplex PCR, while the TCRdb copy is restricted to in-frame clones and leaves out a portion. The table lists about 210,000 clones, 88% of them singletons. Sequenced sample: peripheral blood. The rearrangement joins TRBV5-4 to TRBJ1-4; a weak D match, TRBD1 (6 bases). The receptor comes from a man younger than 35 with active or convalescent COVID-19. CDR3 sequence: CASTAQGRSEKLFF. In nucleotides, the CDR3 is TGTGCCAGCACCGCGCAGGGGAGATCTGAAAAACTGTTTTTT.